A selection of T cell receptor beta chains follows, all from one sample in a study of blood T cells in healthy people across ages. TCRdb re-called the 5' RACE reads with MiXCR, one entry per CDR3 protein. The table includes about a million distinct CDR3 sequences, about 51% detected once. Sequencing input: blood. Receptors were obtained from an older woman in good health. The CDR3 runs from the conserved cysteine through the conserved F or W. A D gene is named only where the DNA matches it firmly. Some rows have no size entry. The others give once, few or many, or a class for an expanded clone.

J,size,V,D,CDR3
TRBJ2-1,-,TRBV4-1,TRBD2,CASSQGTSGYHNEQFF
TRBJ2-3,few,TRBV7-9,-,CASSPRGRGQGDTQYF
TRBJ2-5,-,TRBV12-3/TRBV12-4,-,CASRATGNQETQYF
TRBJ1-2,-,TRBV7-2,-,CASSVAYEAYGYTF
TRBJ2-3,-,TRBV2,-,CASSFGQTDTQYF
-,-,TRBV5-1,TRBD1,CASSWNRGASYEQYF
-,-,TRBV7-9,TRBD2,CASSPPLRLAEETQYF
TRBJ2-1,-,TRBV29-1,TRBD1,CSAEGGQVNNEQFF
TRBJ2-3,-,TRBV27,TRBD2,CASSLRTSGRGDTQYF
TRBJ2-5,few,TRBV3-1,-,CASKVVGQSETQYF
-,few,TRBV6-1,-,CASSERWETQYF
TRBJ1-6,-,TRBV6-5,-,CASRGGGGYNSPLHF
TRBJ2-7,few,TRBV2,TRBD2,CASSEAASGRYEQYF
TRBJ1-2,-,TRBV4-1,-,CASSQGDITNYGYTF
TRBJ2-1,few,TRBV20-1,TRBD1,CSAGRDRGSYNEQFF
-,-,TRBV3-1,TRBD2,CASSGGLAGVRYEQYF